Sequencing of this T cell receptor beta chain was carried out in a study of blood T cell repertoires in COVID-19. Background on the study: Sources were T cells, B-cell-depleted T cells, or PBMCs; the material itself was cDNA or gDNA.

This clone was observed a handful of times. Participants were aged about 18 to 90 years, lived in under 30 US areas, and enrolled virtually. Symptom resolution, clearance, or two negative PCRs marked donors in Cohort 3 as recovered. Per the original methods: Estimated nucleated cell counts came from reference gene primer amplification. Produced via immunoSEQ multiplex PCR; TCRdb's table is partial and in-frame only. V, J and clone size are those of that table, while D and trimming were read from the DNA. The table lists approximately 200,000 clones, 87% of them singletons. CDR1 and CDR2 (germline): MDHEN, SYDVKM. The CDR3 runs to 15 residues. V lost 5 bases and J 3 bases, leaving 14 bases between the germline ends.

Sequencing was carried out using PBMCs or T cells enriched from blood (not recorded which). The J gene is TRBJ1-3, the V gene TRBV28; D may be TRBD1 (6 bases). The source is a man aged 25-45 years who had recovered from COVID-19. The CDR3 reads CASSPQGSGGNTIYF. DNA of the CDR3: TGTGCCAGCAGTCCCCAGGGGAGCGGTGGAAACACCATATATTTT.